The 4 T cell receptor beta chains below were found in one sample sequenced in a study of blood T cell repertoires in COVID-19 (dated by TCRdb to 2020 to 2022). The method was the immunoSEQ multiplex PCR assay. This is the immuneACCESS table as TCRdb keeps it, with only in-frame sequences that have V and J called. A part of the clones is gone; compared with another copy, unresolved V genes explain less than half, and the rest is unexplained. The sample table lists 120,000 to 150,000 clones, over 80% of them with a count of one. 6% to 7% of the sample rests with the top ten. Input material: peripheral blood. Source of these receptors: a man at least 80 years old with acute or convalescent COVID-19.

The CDR3 spells CASSIGQSVNQPQHF. The CDR3 coding sequence is TGTGCCAGTAGTATTGGGCAGTCCGTCAATCAGCCCCAGCATTTT. V and J are TRBV19 and TRBJ1-5; D remains ambiguous. This CDR3 has 15 amino acids. Germline V CDR1 and CDR2: LNHDA, SQIVND (reference sequence). The V end was cut by 3 bases, the J end by 3 bases, with 12 bases between. Full variable domain (remainder filled in from reference TRBV19 and TRBJ1-5): DGGITQSPKYLFRKEGQNVTLSCEQNLNHDAMYWYRQDPGQGLRLIYYSQIVNDFQKGDIAEGYSVSREKKESFPLTVTSAQKNPTAFYLCASSIGQSVNQPQHFGDGTRLSIL.

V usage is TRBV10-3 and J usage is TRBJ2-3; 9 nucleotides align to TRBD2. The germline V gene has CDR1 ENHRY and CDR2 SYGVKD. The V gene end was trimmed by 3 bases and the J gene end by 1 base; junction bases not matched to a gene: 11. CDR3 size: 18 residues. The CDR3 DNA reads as TGTGCCATCAGTGATCCCCTCCCGCTAGCGGGACGCACAGATACGCAGTATTTT. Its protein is CAISDPLPLAGRTDTQYF.

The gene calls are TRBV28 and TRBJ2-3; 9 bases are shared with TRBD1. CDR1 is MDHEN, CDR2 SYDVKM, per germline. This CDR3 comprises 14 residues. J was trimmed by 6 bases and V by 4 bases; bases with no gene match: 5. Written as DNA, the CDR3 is TGTGCCAGCAGTTCGGGACAGGGTGGGGATACGCAGTATTTT. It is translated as CASSSGQGGDTQYF.

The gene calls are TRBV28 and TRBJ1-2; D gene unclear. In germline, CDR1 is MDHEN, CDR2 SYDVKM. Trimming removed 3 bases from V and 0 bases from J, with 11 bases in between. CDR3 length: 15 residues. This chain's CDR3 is CASSLRIFSNYGYTF. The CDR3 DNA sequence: TGTGCCAGCAGTTTGCGGATTTTTTCTAACTATGGCTACACCTTC.